Sequencing of this T cell receptor beta chain was carried out in a study of identical twins. General study points: Conclusions relied on cross-sectional statistical analysis, not following the same donors. Reduced insertions were recorded for abundant cord blood beta clonotypes, with no such pattern in memory repertoires.

On this clonotype itself: Its antigen is currently unknown.

Healthy Caucasian donors formed the entire cohort. With V trimmed by 6 bases and J by 4 bases, 3 bases remained unmatched. CDR1 and CDR2 (germline): MNHNS, SASEGT. CDR3 length: 14 amino acids. A universal primer binding site was introduced by template switching. The final cDNA contained unique molecular identifiers. TCRdb reanalysed the 5' RACE reads using MiXCR and keeps one entry per CDR3 protein. The table has 420,000 or so distinct CDR3 sequences, less than 20% seen once; the top ten hold approximately 12%. The V and J genes are TRBV6-1 and TRBJ2-1; 10 bases line up with TRBD2. The specimen was naive T cells sorted from blood. This sequence originates from a man aged 45-65 years in good health. CDR3 loop: CASRSSGSYNEQFF. The CDR3 DNA follows: TGTGCCAGCAGATCTAGCGGGAGTTACAATGAGCAGTTCTTC.